This TCR beta chain was sequenced in a study of T cells after posttransplantation cyclophosphamide. Cyclophosphamide on days +3 and +4 followed busulfan-fludarabine conditioning and a marrow graft. CDR1 SEHNR and CDR2 FQNEAQ come from the germline V gene (reference sequence). The CDR3 has 11 amino acids. V shed 5 bases and J shed 3 bases, with 5 bases lying between them. Study-wide findings and caveats: Blood and skin or GI T cell repertoires showed limited TRB overlap. Recipient CMV seropositivity and CMV reactivation strongly tracked TRB clonality. Later blood repertoires were often dominated by clones from the donor CD8+ memory compartment.

A remark on this clone: No antigen is known for it.

Produced via immunoSEQ multiplex PCR; TCRdb's table is partial and in-frame only. Of thousands of clones listed, over 70% are singletons. V is TRBV7-9 and J is TRBJ2-7; D is unclear. The clonotype comes from a male patient aged 55-69 years who received an allogeneic stem cell transplant from an unrelated donor, was CMV-positive, and had no GVHD. Some T cells may be provided by the graft donor. The input for sequencing was PBMCs, taken after allogeneic stem cell transplant with posttransplant cyclophosphamide. The CDR3 sequence: CASSLNYEQYF. CDR3 nucleotides: TGTGCCAGCAGCCTAAACTACGAGCAGTACTTC.